What follows is one T cell receptor (beta chain) and its context. Its matching antigen is unknown. These data are taken from a study of T cell responses to AZD1222 COVID-19 vaccine. Study-level points and caveats: Only after the peak T cell response were repertoires sampled.

The germline gives CDR1 MNHEY, CDR2 SMNVEV (reference sequence). V was pared by 6 bases and J by 8 bases, with 8 bases of the junction left unmatched. This CDR3 has 13 residues. Sequenced by immunoSEQ multiplex PCR; TCRdb stores in-frame clones only, minus some. The repertoire holds roughly 120,000 clones, with 86% as singletons. This chain uses TRBV27 with TRBJ1-2, with 8 bases that match TRBD1. The sequences come from peripheral blood, collected 28 days after the second AZD1222 dose. The clonotype was recovered from an adult who received the AZD1222 COVID-19 vaccine. The chain's CDR3 is CASRTGALGGYTF. In nucleotides, the CDR3 is TGTGCCAGCAGGACAGGGGCCTTGGGGGGCTACACCTTC.